This T cell receptor (beta chain) was captured in a study of blood T cell repertoires in COVID-19. Measured with immunoSEQ multiplex PCR; TCRdb has only the in-frame clones, and not every one. The sample lists roughly 230,000 clones, 85% seen once, with roughly 6.7% in the top ten. This study enrolled people aged 18 to 89 from 24 US geographic areas. Participants' own reports of clinical history determined their cohort assignment. Concerning this clone itself: The same CDR3 is also encoded by other DNA sequences in this sample.

Germline V CDR1 and CDR2: MDHEN, SYDVKM. The V end lost 5 bases, the J end lost 8 bases, and 9 bases lay between the germline ends. CDR3 length: 11 residues. The sequenced sample was PBMCs or T cells enriched from blood (not recorded which). The receptor was isolated from a woman between 50 and 59 years old who had been exposed to COVID-19. This chain connects TRBV28 to TRBJ1-2, with D perhaps matching TRBD1 (6 bases). The CDR3 here is CASSPDRGYTF. CDR3 in DNA: TGTGCCAGCAGTCCGGACAGAGGCTACACCTTC.